The 20 T cell receptor beta chains below were found in one sample sequenced in a study of PD-1 and CTLA-4 blockade in melanoma. Profiling relied on immunoSEQ multiplex PCR, and the TCRdb table lists in-frame clones only, not all of them. Of about 18,000 clones listed, 65% to 75% are singletons. Material: CD8+ T cells from peripheral blood, obtained before anti-PD-1 treatment. Every receptor here comes from a human donor with melanoma.

This chain links TRBV6-5 with TRBJ2-6; D gene ambiguous. Germline V CDR1 and CDR2: MNHEY, SVGAGI. Trimming removed 2 bases at V and 0 bases at J, with 5 bases between. CDR3 length: 15 amino acids. CDR3 protein: CASSYSRSGANVLTF. CDR3 nucleotide sequence: TGTGCCAGCAGTTACAGCCGCTCTGGGGCCAACGTCCTGACTTTC.

The chain employs TRBV4-1 and TRBJ1-5; D is uncertain. Germline CDR1 reads MGHRA; CDR2 reads YSYEKL. Trimming pared 1 base from V and 2 bases from J, leaving 15 bases between. The CDR3 runs to 17 residues. CDR3 in amino acids: CASSQVGNTRGNQPQHF. In DNA form, the CDR3 reads TGCGCCAGCAGCCAAGTGGGTAACACTCGAGGCAATCAGCCCCAGCATTTT.

This chain uses TRBV6-1 with TRBJ2-7, with D tentatively TRBD1 or TRBD2 (5 bases each). V was cut by 1 base and J by 3 bases, with 22 bases left in between. This CDR3 has 18 residues. Germline V lookup: CDR1 MNHNS, CDR2 SASEGT. The CDR3 protein is CASSEEGQGEWGRYEQYF. The CDR3 nucleotides read TGTGCCAGCAGTGAAGAGGGTCAGGGAGAGTGGGGCCGCTACGAGCAGTACTTC.

This clone was observed once. This sequence joins TRBV9 and TRBJ2-7; D possibly corresponds to TRBD1 (6 bases). This CDR3 has 16 residues. Deletions cut 2 bases from V and 0 bases from J, with 15 bases between. Germline assignment: CDR1 SGDLS and CDR2 YYNGEE. Here the CDR3 reads CASSVGTSIYSYEQYF. The CDR3 coding sequence is TGTGCCAGCAGCGTCGGGACATCTATTTACTCCTACGAGCAGTACTTC.

This clone has more than one count but fewer than ten. The chain recombines TRBV7-6 with TRBJ1-6; 7 bases match TRBD1. Germline CDR1 reads SGHVS; CDR2 reads FNYEAQ. V gave up 1 base and J gave up 8 bases; unmatched junction bases: 2. This CDR3 spans 14 amino acids. The CDR3 region has the DNA TGTGCCAGCAGCTTAGGGCAGGGGGATTCACCCCTCCACTTT. This sequence encodes CASSLGQGDSPLHF.

This chain links TRBV5-5 with TRBJ2-7, with 9 bases lining up with TRBD2. CDR3 length equals 16 residues. With 0 bases clipped from V and 4 bases from J, the junction kept 8 bases outside the gene matches. Germline V gives CDR1 SGHKS, CDR2 YYEKEE (reference sequence). The CDR3 loop is CASSLVLGTSQYEQYF. DNA for the CDR3: TGTGCCAGCAGCTTGGTCCTCGGGACTAGCCAATACGAGCAGTACTTC.

V usage is TRBV7-6 and J usage is TRBJ2-7; D possibly corresponds to TRBD2 (6 bases). Germline lookup yields CDR1 SGHVS and CDR2 FNYEAQ. V gave up 0 bases and J gave up 5 bases, with 11 bases separating them. The CDR3 length is 14 residues. The CDR3 nucleotides read TGTGCCAGCAGCTTAGCGGGGGGTAGGGACGAGCAGTACTTC. Protein product: CASSLAGGRDEQYF.

On this clone itself: A junction end diverges from the germline sequence, so it may reflect a read error. V usage is TRBV19 and J usage is TRBJ1-2; 7 bases match TRBD1. The CDR3 totals 13 residues. Germline V gene sequence: CDR1 LNHDA, CDR2 SQIVND (reference sequence). The CDR3 sequence: CASRIDREDGYTF. The CDR3 nucleotides read TGTGCCAGTAGGATAGACAGGGAGGATGGCTACACCTTC.

This chain links TRBV9 with TRBJ2-3, with 7 bases lining up with TRBD1. V trimming: 5 bases; J trimming: 6 bases; junction bases outside the gene matches: 0. CDR3 length equals 11 residues. The germline V gene encodes CDR1 SGDLS and CDR2 YYNGEE. For the CDR3, the DNA is TGTGCCAGCAGACAGGGGGATACGCAGTATTTT. Its protein product is CASRQGDTQYF. The variable domain in full, completed from reference TRBV9 and TRBJ2-3, reads DSGVTQTPKHLITATGQRVTLRCSPRSGDLSVYWYQQSLDQGLQFLIQYYNGEERAKGNILERFSAQQFPDLHSELNLSSLELGDSALYFCASRQGDTQYFGPGTRLTVL.

The rearrangement uses TRBV15 and TRBJ2-7, with 9 bases matching TRBD2. Looked up from germline, CDR1 is LNHNV and CDR2 is YYDKDF (reference sequence). V lost 4 bases to trimming and J lost 2 bases; unmatched junction nucleotides: 6. CDR3 length: 15 amino acids. The chain's CDR3 is CATSTGREGPYEQYF. The CDR3 DNA reads as TGTGCCACCAGCACAGGGCGGGAGGGCCCCTACGAGCAGTACTTC.

The J gene is TRBJ1-5, the V gene TRBV7-2, with 8 bases matching TRBD1. CDR1 is SGHTA and CDR2 is FQGNSA in the germline V gene. V was pared by 2 bases and J by 1 base, with 1 base of the junction left unmatched. This CDR3 spans 15 amino acids. As DNA, the CDR3 is TGTGCCAGCAGCTTACAGGGGGCGAGCAATCAGCCCCAGCATTTT. It translates to CASSLQGASNQPQHF.

This chain links TRBV27 with TRBJ2-7; tentative D call: TRBD1 (5 bases). CDR3 size: 16 residues. The germline V gene has CDR1 MNHEY and CDR2 SMNVEV (reference sequence). Trimming removed 0 bases from V and 3 bases from J, with 15 bases in between. In DNA form, the CDR3 reads TGTGCCAGCAGTTTATCGATCGATACAGGTCTCTACGAGCAGTACTTC. Its translation: CASSLSIDTGLYEQYF.

This sequence joins TRBV24-1 and TRBJ2-7; no reliable D call. Deletions cut 3 bases from V and 6 bases from J, with 8 bases between. The V gene's germline CDR1 is KGHDR and CDR2 SFDVKD. The CDR3 is 12 residues long. The CDR3 is CATSDVWSEQYF. The CDR3, as DNA: TGTGCCACCAGTGATGTCTGGAGCGAGCAGTACTTC.

This chain joins TRBV11-2 and TRBJ1-2; D gene unclear. Trimming removed 2 bases at V and 6 bases at J, with 10 bases between. This CDR3 spans 13 amino acids. CDR1 and CDR2 (germline): SGHAT, FQNNGV. The CDR3 loop reads CASSLWGFDGYTF. CDR3 bases: TGTGCCAGCAGCTTATGGGGTTTCGATGGCTACACCTTC.

There are a few counts of this clone. The chain employs TRBV27 and TRBJ1-4; D perhaps matches TRBD1 (5 bases). The CDR3 extends over 17 amino acids. V was pared by 5 bases and J by 0 bases, with 16 bases between. Germline CDR1 MNHEY, CDR2 SMNVEV (reference sequence). The CDR3 region has the DNA TGTGCCAGCAGTCTGAAGTATGGGGCTGCAACTAATGAAAAACTGTTTTTT. This translates into CASSLKYGAATNEKLFF.

The chain employs TRBV15 and TRBJ2-1; D is unresolved. This CDR3 is 13 amino acids long. V shed 0 bases and J shed 9 bases, with 9 bases lying between them. CDR1 is LNHNV, CDR2 YYDKDF, per germline (reference sequence). In DNA, the CDR3 is TGTGCCACCAGCAGAGATACGAGAAGTGAGCAGTTCTTC. This encodes CATSRDTRSEQFF.

V and J are TRBV30 and TRBJ1-5; D call uncertain. Per the germline V gene, CDR1 is GTSNPN and CDR2 is SVGIG (reference sequence). This CDR3 comprises 12 residues. With 5 bases removed from V and 6 bases from J, the gap between germline ends came to 11 bases. This CDR3 reads CAWSPAGQPQHF. DNA of the CDR3: TGTGCCTGGTCTCCGGCCGGTCAGCCCCAGCATTTT.

The chain combines TRBV7-9 with TRBJ2-3; D perhaps matches TRBD2 (5 bases). Deletions cut 2 bases from V and 2 bases from J, with 17 bases between. The germline gives CDR1 SEHNR, CDR2 FQNEAQ (reference sequence). There are 17 residues in the CDR3. The CDR3 here is CASSLLRDRTYTDTQYF. CDR3 DNA sequence: TGTGCCAGCAGCTTATTGAGGGATCGGACCTACACAGATACGCAGTATTTT.

The genes are TRBV25-1 and TRBJ2-5; 9 nucleotides line up with TRBD1. Trimming took 5 bases from V and 3 from J; bases not matched to a gene: 7. Per germline, CDR1 MGHDK and CDR2 SYGVNS. This CDR3 has 15 amino acids. CDR3: CASSPNRDREETQYF. DNA of the CDR3: TGTGCCAGCAGTCCAAACCGGGACAGGGAAGAGACCCAGTACTTC.

J is TRBJ2-1 and V is TRBV7-8; 11 bases are a match to TRBD2. The CDR3 is made up of 15 amino acids. Per the germline V gene, CDR1 is SGHVS and CDR2 is FQNEAQ. V gave up 6 bases and J gave up 3 bases; unmatched junction bases: 4. CDR3 region: CASRPTSGSYNEQFF. The CDR3 bases are TGTGCCAGCAGGCCTACTAGCGGGAGCTACAATGAGCAGTTCTTC.